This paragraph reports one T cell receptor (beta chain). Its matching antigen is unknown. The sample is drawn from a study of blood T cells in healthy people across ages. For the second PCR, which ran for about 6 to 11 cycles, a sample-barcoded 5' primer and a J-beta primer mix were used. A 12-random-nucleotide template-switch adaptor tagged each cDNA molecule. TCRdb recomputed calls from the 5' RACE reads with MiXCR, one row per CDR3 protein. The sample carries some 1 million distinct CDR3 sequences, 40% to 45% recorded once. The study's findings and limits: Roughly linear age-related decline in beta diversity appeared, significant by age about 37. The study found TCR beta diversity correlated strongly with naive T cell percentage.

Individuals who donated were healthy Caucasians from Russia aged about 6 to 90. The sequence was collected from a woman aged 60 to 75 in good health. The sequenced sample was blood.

DNA of the CDR3: TGTGCCAGCAGCTTAAGCGGGAGTTTGTCAGATACGCAGTATTTT. This codes for CASSLSGSLSDTQYF. This sequence joins TRBV11-2 and TRBJ2-3; 8 bases fit TRBD2. J gave up 4 bases and V 2 bases, and 5 bases lay outside the gene matches. The germline CDR1 and CDR2 sequences are SGHAT and FQNNGV. The CDR3 is 15 amino acids.